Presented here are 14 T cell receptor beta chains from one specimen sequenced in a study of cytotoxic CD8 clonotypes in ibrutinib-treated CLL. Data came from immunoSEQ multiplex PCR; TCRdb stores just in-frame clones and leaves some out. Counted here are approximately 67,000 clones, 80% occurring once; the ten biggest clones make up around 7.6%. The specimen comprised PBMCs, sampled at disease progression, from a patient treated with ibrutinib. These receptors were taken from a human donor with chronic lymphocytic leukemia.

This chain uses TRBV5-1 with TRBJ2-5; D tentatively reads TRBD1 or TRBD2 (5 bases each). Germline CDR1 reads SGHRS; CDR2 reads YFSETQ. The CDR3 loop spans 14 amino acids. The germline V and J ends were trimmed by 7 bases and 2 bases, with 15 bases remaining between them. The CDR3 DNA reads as TGCGCCAGCGCCACCAGTGGGGGACAAGAGACCCAGTACTTC. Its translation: CASATSGGQETQYF. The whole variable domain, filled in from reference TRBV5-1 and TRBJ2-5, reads KAGVTQTPRYLIKTRGQQVTLSCSPISGHRSVSWYQQTPGQGLQFLFEYFSETQRNKGNFPGRFSGRQFSNSRSEMNVSTLELGDSALYLCASATSGGQETQYFGPGTRLLVL.

CDR3 coding DNA: TGCGCCAGCAGCTTCCCGACAGGGGGAGAGACCCAGTACTTC. Protein sequence: CASSFPTGGETQYF. This sequence joins TRBV5-1 and TRBJ2-5, with 9 bases fitting TRBD1. This CDR3 spans 14 amino acids. The junction had 3 bases not matched to a gene; V was cut back by 2 bases and J by 4 bases. Germline V gene data show CDR1 as SGHRS and CDR2 as YFSETQ.

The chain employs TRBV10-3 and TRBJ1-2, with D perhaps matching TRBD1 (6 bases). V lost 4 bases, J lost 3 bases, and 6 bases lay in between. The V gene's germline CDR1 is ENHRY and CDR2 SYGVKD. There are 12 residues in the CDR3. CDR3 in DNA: TGTGCCATCAGTGGGACAGACTATGGCTACACCTTC. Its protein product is CAISGTDYGYTF.

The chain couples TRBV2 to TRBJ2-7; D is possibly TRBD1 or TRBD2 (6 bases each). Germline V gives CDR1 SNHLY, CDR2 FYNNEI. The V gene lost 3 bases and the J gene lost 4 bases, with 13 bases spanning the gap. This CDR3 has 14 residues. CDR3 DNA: TGTGCCAGCAGTGACCAAGGGGGGCCATACGAGCAGTACTTC. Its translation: CASSDQGGPYEQYF.

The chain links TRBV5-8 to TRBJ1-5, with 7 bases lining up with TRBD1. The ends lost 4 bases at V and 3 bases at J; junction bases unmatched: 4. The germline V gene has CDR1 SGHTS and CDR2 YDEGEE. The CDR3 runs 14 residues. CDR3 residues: CASSTGADNQPQHF. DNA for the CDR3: TGTGCCAGCAGCACAGGGGCTGACAATCAGCCCCAGCATTTT. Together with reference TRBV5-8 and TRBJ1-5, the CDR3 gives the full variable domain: EAGVTQSPTHLIKTRGQQATLRCSPISGHTSVYWYQQALGLGLQFLLWYDEGEERNRGNFPPRFSGRQFPNYSSELNVNALELEDSALYLCASSTGADNQPQHFGDGTRLSIL.

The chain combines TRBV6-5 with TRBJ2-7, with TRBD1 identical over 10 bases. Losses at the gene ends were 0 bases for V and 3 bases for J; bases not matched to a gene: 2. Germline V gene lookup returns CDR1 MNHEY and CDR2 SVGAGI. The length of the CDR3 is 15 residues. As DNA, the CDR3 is TGTGCCAGCAGTTACTCGTGGGACAGGGGCTACGAGCAGTACTTC. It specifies CASSYSWDRGYEQYF.

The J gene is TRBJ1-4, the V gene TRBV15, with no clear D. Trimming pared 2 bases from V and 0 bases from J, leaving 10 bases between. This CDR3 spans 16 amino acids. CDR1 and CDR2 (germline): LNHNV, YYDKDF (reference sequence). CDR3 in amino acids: CATSRSDYATNEKLFF. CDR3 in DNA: TGTGCCACCAGCAGATCTGACTACGCAACTAATGAAAAACTGTTTTTT.

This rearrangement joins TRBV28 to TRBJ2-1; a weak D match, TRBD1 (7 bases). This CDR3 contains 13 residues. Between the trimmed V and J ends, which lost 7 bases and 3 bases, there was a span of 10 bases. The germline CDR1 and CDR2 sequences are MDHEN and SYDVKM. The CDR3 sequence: CASKQGGYNEQFF. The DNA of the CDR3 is TGTGCCAGCAAGCAGGGGGGCTACAATGAGCAGTTCTTC.

The CDR3 protein is CASSPLSAFSSGNTIYF. The CDR3 DNA is TGTGCCAGCTCACCACTTTCAGCCTTCAGCTCTGGAAACACCATATATTTT. The gene calls are TRBV18 and TRBJ1-3, with D uncertain. CDR1 is KGHSH and CDR2 is LQKENI in the germline V gene. This CDR3 has 17 residues. V gave up 1 base and J gave up 0 bases, with 13 bases separating them.

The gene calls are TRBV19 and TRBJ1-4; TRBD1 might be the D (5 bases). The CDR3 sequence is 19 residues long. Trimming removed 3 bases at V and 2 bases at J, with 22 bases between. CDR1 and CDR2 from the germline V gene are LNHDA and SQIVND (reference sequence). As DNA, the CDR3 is TGTGCCAGTAGTATTTTGGAGGGGCGACAAACGAGGACTAATGAAAAACTGTTTTTT. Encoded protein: CASSILEGRQTRTNEKLFF.

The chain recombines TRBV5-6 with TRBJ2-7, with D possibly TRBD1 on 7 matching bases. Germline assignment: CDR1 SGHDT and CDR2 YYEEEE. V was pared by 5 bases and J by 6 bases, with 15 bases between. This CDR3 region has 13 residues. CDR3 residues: CASRRTQGGEQYF. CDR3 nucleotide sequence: TGTGCCAGCAGGAGAACTCAGGGGGGCGAGCAGTACTTC.

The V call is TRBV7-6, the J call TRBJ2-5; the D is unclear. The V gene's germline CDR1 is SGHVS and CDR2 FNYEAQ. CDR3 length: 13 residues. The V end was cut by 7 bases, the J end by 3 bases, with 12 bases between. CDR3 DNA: TGTGCCAGCACCGAGGCTGTCAAAGAGACCCAGTACTTC. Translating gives CASTEAVKETQYF.

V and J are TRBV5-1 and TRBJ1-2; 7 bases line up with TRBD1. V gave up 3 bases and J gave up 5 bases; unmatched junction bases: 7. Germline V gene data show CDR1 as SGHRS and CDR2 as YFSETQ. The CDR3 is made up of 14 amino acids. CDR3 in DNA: TGCGCCAGCAGCTCGGACGGGACAGAGTATGGCTACACCTTC. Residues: CASSSDGTEYGYTF.

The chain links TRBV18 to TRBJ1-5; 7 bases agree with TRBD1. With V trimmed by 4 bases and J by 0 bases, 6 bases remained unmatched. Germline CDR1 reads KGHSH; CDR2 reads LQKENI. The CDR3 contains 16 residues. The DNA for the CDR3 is TGTGCCAGCTCACGTAAGACAGGGTTTAGCAATCAGCCCCAGCATTTT. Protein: CASSRKTGFSNQPQHF.